Described below is a single TCR beta chain sequence and its context. Alongside a J-beta primer mix, a sample-barcoded 5' primer served in a second PCR lasting about 7 to 12 cycles. Every molecule of cDNA carried a tag from a template-switch adaptor with 12 random nucleotides. TCRdb reprocessed the 5' RACE reads via MiXCR and lists one record per CDR3 protein. This sample yields about 1.6 million distinct CDR3 sequences, of which roughly a third are seen a single time; 11% belongs to the top ten. This specimen comes from a study of blood T cells in healthy people across ages. V lost 6 bases, J lost 5 bases, and 17 bases lay in between. The CDR3 runs 13 residues. Germline V gene sequence: CDR1 DFQATT, CDR2 SNEGSKA (reference sequence).

Sequencing was done on a sample of blood. This TCR derives from a woman in her twenties or thirties in good health. The chain is built from TRBV20-1 and TRBJ2-7, with D perhaps assigned TRBD1 or TRBD2 (5 bases each). The DNA of the CDR3 is TGCAGTGCGGTGACGCCGGGGCAGGACGAGCAGTACTTC. It codes for CSAVTPGQDEQYF.